The 5 T cell receptor beta chains below all came from one sample that was sequenced in a study of CD8+CD57+ T cells in acquired aplastic anemia. Genomic DNA was employed as the template in profiling TCR beta VDJ and CDR3. TCRdb reanalysed the reads using MiXCR and keeps one entry per CDR3 protein. The repertoire holds 200,000 or so distinct CDR3 sequences, with 40% to 60% as singletons. Only patients with CD8+CD57+ cell expansion on flow cytometry were chosen for sequencing. The sequenced sample consisted of sorted CD4+, CD8+, or CD8+CD57+ T cells (not recorded which) from PBMCs. The receptor set was obtained from a human donor with aplastic anemia.

As regards this clonotype: It may be a read error: a sequence one base away is much more abundant. The chain has TRBV7-9 and TRBJ2-5; possible D gene TRBD2, 6 bases. CDR1 is SEHNR, CDR2 FQNEAQ, per germline (reference sequence). The CDR3 loop spans 13 amino acids. The CDR3 sequence is CAGSLGLPGAQYF. CDR3 sequence (DNA): TGTGCCGGCAGCTTAGGACTTCCGGGGGCCCAGTACTTC.

J is TRBJ2-7 and V is TRBV20-1; 9 bases are shared with TRBD1. From germline, CDR1 is DFQATT and CDR2 SNEGSKA (reference sequence). The CDR3 loop spans 15 amino acids. Trimming cost V 6 bases and J 1 base; bases outside gene matches: 10. The CDR3 nucleotides read TGCAGTGCCATCAGCCCGGGACAGGGATCCTACGAGCAGTACTTC. The encoded protein is CSAISPGQGSYEQYF.

There are many counts of this clonotype. This chain uses TRBV5-8 with TRBJ1-2; 7 bases are a match to TRBD1. After removal of 5 bases from V and 4 bases from J, the junction contained 8 bases not matched to a gene. The germline CDR1 and CDR2 sequences are SGHTS and YDEGEE. CDR3 length equals 14 residues. The CDR3 protein is CASSLTGYRYGYTF. The CDR3 nucleotides are TGTGCCAGCAGTTTGACAGGGTATCGCTATGGCTACACCTTC.

The V gene is TRBV10-3, the J gene TRBJ1-3; 7 bases are shared with TRBD1. With 2 bases clipped from V and 0 bases from J, the junction kept 7 bases outside the gene matches. CDR3 length equals 17 residues. CDR1 is ENHRY and CDR2 is SYGVKD in the germline V gene. The CDR3 nucleotides are TGTGCCATCAGTGAGCGCGGACAGGCCAGCTCTGGAAACACCATATATTTT. It is translated as CAISERGQASSGNTIYF.

This clonotype was seen a handful of times. This sequence joins TRBV10-3 and TRBJ1-2; 9 bases map to TRBD1. V dropped 6 bases and J dropped 6; count of bases not matched to a gene: 2. The CDR3 runs to 12 residues. CDR1 and CDR2 (germline): ENHRY, SYGVKD. In nucleotides, the CDR3 is TGTGCCATCAGCGGGACAGGGAATGGCTACACCTTC. This gives the protein CAISGTGNGYTF.